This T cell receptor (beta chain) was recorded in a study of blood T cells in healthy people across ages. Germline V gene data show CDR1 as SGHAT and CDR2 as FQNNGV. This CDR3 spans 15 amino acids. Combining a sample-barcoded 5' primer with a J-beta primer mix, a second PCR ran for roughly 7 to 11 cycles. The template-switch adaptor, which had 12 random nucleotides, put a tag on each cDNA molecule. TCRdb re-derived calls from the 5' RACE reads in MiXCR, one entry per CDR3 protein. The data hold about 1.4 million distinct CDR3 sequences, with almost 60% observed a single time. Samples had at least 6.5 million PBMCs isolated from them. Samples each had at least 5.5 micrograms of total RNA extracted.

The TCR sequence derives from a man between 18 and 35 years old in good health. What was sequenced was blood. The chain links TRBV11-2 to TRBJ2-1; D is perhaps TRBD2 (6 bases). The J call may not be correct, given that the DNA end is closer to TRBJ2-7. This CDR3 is CASSSRLDGHNEQYF. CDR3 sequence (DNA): TGTGCCAGCAGCTCGAGACTAGATGGGCACAATGAGCAGTACTTC.